This TCR beta chain comes out of a study of CD8+CD57+ T cells in acquired aplastic anemia. As for the study in general: Around 3.5 ug was the average amount of DNA from sorted CD4+ and CD8+ cells. As sequenced from healthy donors, CD4+ cells averaged roughly 9.9 million reads. General study findings and limits: The number of CD8+ CDR3 sequences shared by patients and controls was fewer than 35.

V trimming: 8 bases; J trimming: 3 bases; junction bases outside the gene matches: 7. CDR1 and CDR2 from the germline V gene are MNHEY and SVGAGI. CDR3 length equals 13 residues. Ten or more counts support this clonotype. Its antigen is not known. Genomic DNA was employed as the template in profiling TCR beta VDJ and CDR3. TCRdb analysed the reads with MiXCR anew, one entry per CDR3 protein. The repertoire holds roughly 200,000 distinct CDR3 sequences, with about 59% as singletons. This chain links TRBV6-5 with TRBJ2-7, with 7 bases that match TRBD2. The TCR comes from a human donor in good health. Input material: sorted CD4+, CD8+, or CD8+CD57+ T cells (not recorded which) from PBMCs. The CDR3, as DNA: TGTGCCAGCGGTTCGGGGGGTTACTACGAGCAGTACTTC. This codes for CASGSGGYYEQYF.